Described below is a single T cell receptor beta chain sequence and its context. The antigen remains unidentified. The sample's treatment: oral pan-JAK inhibitor, 5-10 mg twice daily. Peripheral blood, together with lesional scalp punch biopsies, was collected from alopecia areata patients. The sample originates from a study of CD8+ T cells in alopecia areata. Study-wide background: Treated individuals took tofacitinib by mouth, 5 to 10 mg twice daily. Overall study results and limits: Lesional tissue from the scalp (especially in alopecia totalis/universalis) showed higher clonality than normal scalp. Clarity of TCR sharing across patients fell short of that in mice, possibly HLA-related.

In each case, RNA was isolated and then reverse transcribed into cDNA as the sequencing template. TCRdb keeps only in-frame clones here, not all; method: immunoSEQ multiplex PCR. The sample includes about 170,000 clones, approximately 52% of them seen just once. CDR3 length: 14 residues. Per germline, CDR1 MGHRA and CDR2 YSYEKL. With V trimmed by 4 bases and J by 0 bases, 0 bases remained unmatched. Sequences were derived from CD4+ T cells sorted from blood, sampled between weeks 55 and 70, from a patient treated with tofacitinib. V is TRBV4-1 and J is TRBJ2-7; TRBD2 agrees at 10 bases. This receptor was taken from a human donor with alopecia areata. CDR3 residues: CASSRLAGSYEQYF. CDR3 nucleotides: TGCGCCAGCAGCCGACTAGCGGGCTCCTACGAGCAGTACTTC.